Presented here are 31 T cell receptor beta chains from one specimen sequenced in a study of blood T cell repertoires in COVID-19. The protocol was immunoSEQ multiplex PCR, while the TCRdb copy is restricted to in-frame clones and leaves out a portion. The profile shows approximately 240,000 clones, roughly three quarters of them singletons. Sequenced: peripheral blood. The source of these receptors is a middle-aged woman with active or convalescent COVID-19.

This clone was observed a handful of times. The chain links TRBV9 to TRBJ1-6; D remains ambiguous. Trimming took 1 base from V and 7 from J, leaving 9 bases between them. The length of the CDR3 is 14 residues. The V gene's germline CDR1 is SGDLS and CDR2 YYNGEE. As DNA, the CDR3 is TGTGCCAGCAGCGTAACACAAGAAAATTCACCCCTCCACTTT. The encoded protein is CASSVTQENSPLHF. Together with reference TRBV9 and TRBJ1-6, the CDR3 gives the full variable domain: DSGVTQTPKHLITATGQRVTLRCSPRSGDLSVYWYQQSLDQGLQFLIQYYNGEERAKGNILERFSAQQFPDLHSELNLSSLELGDSALYFCASSVTQENSPLHFGNGTRLTVT.

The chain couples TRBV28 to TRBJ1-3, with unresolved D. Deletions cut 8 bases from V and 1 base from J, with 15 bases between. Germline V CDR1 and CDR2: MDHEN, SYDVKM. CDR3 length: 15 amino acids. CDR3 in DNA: TGTGCCAGCTCTCCAGGATTAATTTCTGGAAACACCATATATTTT. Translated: CASSPGLISGNTIYF.

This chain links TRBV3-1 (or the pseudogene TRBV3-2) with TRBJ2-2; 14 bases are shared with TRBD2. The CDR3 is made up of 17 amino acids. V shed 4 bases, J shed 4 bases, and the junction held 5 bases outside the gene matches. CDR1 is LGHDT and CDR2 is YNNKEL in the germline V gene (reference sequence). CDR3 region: CASSRGGLAGGTGELFF. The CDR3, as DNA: TGTGCCAGCAGCCGGGGCGGACTAGCGGGGGGCACCGGGGAGCTGTTTTTT.

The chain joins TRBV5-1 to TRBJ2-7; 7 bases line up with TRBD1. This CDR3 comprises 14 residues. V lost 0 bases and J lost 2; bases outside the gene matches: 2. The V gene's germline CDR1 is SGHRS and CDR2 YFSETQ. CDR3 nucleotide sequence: TGCGCCAGCAGCTTGGGGGACAGAGCCTACGAGCAGTACTTC. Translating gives CASSLGDRAYEQYF.

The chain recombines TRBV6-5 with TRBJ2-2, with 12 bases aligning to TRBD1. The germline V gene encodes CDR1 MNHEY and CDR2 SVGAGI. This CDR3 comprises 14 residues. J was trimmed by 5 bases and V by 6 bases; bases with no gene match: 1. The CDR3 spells CASRGQGATGELFF. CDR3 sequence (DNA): TGTGCCAGCAGGGGACAGGGGGCTACCGGGGAGCTGTTTTTT.

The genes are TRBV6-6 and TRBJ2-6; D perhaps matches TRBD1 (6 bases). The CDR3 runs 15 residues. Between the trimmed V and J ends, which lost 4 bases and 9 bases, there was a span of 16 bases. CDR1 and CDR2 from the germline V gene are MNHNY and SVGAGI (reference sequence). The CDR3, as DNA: TGTGCCAGCAGTTTACAGGGTGGGTTCGGCAACGTCCTGACTTTC. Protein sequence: CASSLQGGFGNVLTF.

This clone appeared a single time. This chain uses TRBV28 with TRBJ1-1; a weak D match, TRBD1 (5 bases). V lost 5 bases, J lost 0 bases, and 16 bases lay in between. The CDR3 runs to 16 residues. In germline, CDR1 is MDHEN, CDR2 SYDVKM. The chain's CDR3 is CASSARAGRLNTEAFF. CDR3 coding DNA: TGTGCCAGCAGTGCCCGGGCGGGGCGCCTGAACACTGAAGCTTTCTTT.

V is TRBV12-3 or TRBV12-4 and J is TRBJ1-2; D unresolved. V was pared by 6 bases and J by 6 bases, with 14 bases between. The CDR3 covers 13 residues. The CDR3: CASRSEKYDGYTF. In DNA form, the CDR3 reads TGTGCCAGCAGGAGTGAAAAGTATGATGGCTACACCTTC.

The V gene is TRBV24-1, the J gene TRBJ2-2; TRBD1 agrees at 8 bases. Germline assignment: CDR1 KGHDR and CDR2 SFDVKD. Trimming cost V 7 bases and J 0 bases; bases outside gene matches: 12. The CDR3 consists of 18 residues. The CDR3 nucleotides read TGTGCCACCAGATCCGGACAGGGAGTCCCCGCGAACACCGGGGAGCTGTTTTTT. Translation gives CATRSGQGVPANTGELFF.

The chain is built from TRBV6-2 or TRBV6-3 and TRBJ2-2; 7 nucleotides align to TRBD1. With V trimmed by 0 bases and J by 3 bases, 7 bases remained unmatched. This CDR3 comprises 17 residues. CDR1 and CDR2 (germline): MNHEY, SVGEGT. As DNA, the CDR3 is TGTGCCAGCAGTTACTCAGTCGACAGGGTCCACACCGGGGAGCTGTTTTTT. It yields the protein CASSYSVDRVHTGELFF.

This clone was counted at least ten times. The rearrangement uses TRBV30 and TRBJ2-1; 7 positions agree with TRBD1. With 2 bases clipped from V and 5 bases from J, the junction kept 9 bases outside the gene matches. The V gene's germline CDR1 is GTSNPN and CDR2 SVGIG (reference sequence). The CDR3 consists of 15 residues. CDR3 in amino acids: CAWSSQTGNHNEQFF. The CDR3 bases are TGTGCCTGGAGTTCACAGACAGGGAACCACAATGAGCAGTTCTTC.

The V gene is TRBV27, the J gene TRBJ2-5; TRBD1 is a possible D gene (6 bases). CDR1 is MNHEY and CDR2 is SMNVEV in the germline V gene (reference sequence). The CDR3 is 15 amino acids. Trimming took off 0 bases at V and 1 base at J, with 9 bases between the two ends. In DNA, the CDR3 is TGTGCCAGCAGTTTATCCTGGACAGCCCAAGAGACCCAGTACTTC. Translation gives CASSLSWTAQETQYF.

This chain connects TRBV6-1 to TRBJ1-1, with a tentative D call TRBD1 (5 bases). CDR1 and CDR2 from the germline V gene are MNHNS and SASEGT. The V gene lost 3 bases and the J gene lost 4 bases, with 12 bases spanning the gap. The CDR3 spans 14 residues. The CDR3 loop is CASSEVSGVTEAFF. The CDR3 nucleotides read TGTGCCAGCAGTGAGGTGTCGGGGGTCACTGAAGCTTTCTTT.

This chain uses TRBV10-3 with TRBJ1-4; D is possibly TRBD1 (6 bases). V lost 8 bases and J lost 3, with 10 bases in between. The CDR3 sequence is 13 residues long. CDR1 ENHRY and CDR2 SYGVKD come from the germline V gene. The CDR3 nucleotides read TGTGCCATCGGAGGACAGTCTAATGAAAAACTGTTTTTT. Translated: CAIGGQSNEKLFF.

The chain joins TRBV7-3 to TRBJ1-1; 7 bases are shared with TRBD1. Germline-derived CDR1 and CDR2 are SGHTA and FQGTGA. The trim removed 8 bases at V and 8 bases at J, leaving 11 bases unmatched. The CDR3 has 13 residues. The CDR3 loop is CASSGTAVSEAFF. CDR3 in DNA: TGTGCCAGCTCGGGGACAGCCGTTTCCGAAGCTTTCTTT.

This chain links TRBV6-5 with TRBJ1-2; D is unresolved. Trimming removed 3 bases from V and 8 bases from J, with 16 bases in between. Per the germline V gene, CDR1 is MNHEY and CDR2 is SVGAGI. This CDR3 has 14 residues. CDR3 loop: CASSYGFGESGYTF. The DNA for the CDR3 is TGTGCCAGCAGTTATGGGTTTGGGGAGTCGGGCTACACCTTC.

DNA for the CDR3: TGTGCCAGCAGCACGGGAGGAGCGGGCGCTTCCTACGAGCAGTACTTC. Translating it yields CASSTGGAGASYEQYF. The chain uses TRBV5-6 and TRBJ2-7; 7 bases line up with TRBD2. Germline V lookup: CDR1 SGHDT, CDR2 YYEEEE. Trimming cost V 4 bases and J 1 base; bases outside gene matches: 11. This CDR3 contains 16 residues.

CDR3 DNA sequence: TGTGCCAGCAGTTACCCAAGCGCCGGGGGGAACTATGGCTACACCTTC. Translating it yields CASSYPSAGGNYGYTF. The chain is built from TRBV6-5 and TRBJ1-2, with D possibly TRBD1 on 5 matching bases. The CDR3 runs 16 residues. Trimming took 2 bases from V and 2 from J, leaving 15 bases between them. Germline CDR1 and CDR2: MNHEY and SVGAGI.

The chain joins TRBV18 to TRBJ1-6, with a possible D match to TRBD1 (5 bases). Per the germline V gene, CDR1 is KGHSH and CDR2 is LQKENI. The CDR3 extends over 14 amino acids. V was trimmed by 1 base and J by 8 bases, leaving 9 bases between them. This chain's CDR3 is CASSPQGRDSPLHF. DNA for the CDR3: TGTGCCAGCTCACCACAGGGCAGGGATTCACCCCTCCACTTT.

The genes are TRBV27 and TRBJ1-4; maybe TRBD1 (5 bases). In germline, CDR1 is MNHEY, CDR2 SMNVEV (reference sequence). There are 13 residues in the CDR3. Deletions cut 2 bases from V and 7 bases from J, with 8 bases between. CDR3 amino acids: CASSLGGGEKLFF. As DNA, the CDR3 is TGTGCCAGCAGTTTAGGGGGGGGTGAAAAACTGTTTTTT. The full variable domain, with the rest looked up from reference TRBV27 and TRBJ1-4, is EAQVTQNPRYLITVTGKKLTVTCSQNMNHEYMSWYRQDPGLGLRQIYYSMNVEVTDKGDVPEGYKVSRKEKRNFPLILESPSPNQTSLYFCASSLGGGEKLFFGSGTQLSVL.

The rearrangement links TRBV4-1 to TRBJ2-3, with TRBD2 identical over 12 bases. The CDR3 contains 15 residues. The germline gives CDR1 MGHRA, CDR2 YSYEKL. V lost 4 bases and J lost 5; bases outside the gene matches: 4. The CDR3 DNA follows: TGCGCCAGCAGCCGTAGACTAGCGGGGGAAGATACGCAGTATTTT. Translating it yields CASSRRLAGEDTQYF.

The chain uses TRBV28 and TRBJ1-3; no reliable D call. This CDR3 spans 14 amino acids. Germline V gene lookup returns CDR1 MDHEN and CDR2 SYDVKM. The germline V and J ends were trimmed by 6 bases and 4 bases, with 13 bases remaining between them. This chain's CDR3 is CASSPREAGNTIYF. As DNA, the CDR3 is TGTGCCAGCAGCCCTCGGGAAGCGGGAAACACCATATATTTT.

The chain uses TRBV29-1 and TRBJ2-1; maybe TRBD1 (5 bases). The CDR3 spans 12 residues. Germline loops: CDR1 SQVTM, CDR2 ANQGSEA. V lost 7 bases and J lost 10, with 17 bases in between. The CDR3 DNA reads TGCAGCGCCGGAATGGTTGGGGCCGAGCAGTTCTTC. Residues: CSAGMVGAEQFF.

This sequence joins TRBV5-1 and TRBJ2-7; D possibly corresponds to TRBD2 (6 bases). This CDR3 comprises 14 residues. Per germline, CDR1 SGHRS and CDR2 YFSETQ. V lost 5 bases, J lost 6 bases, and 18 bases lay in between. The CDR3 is CASSPGLIAAEQYF. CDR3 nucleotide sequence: TGCGCCAGCAGTCCGGGACTCATTGCTGCCGAGCAGTACTTC. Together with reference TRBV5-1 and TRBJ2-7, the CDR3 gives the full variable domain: KAGVTQTPRYLIKTRGQQVTLSCSPISGHRSVSWYQQTPGQGLQFLFEYFSETQRNKGNFPGRFSGRQFSNSRSEMNVSTLELGDSALYLCASSPGLIAAEQYFGPGTRLTVT.

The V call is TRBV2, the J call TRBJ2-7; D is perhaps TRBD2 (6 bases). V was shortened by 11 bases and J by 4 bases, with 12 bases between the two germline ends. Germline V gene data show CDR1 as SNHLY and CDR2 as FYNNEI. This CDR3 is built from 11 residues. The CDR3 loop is CALGRGYEQYF. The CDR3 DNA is TGTGCCCTCGGCCGGGGGTACGAGCAGTACTTC.

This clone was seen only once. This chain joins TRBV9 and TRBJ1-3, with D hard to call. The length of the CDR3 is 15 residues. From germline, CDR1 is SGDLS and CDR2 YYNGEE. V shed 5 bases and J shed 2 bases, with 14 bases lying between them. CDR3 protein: CASRPSGKTGNTIYF. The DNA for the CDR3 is TGTGCCAGCAGGCCTTCGGGGAAAACTGGAAACACCATATATTTT.

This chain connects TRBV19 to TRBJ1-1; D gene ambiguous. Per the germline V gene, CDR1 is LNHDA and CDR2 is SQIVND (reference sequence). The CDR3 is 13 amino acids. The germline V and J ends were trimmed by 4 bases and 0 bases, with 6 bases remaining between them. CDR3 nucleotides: TGTGCCAGTAGTACGGGAATGAACACTGAAGCTTTCTTT. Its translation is CASSTGMNTEAFF.

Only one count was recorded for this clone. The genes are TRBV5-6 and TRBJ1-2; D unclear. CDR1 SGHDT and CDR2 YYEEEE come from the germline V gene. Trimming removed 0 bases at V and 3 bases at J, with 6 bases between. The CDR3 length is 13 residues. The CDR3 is CASSLGGDYGYTF. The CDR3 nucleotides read TGTGCCAGCAGCTTGGGGGGAGACTATGGCTACACCTTC.

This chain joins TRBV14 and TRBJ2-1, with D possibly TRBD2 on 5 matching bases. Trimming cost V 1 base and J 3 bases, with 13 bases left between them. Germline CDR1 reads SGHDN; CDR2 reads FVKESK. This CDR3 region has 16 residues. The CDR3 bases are TGTGCCAGCAGCCAAGTCCGGGGTCGGGGCTACAATGAGCAGTTCTTC. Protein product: CASSQVRGRGYNEQFF.

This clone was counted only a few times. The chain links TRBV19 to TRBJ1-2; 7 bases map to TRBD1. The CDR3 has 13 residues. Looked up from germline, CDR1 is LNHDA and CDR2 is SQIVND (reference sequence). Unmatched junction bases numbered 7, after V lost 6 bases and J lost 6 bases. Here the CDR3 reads CASRVTGENGYTF. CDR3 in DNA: TGTGCCAGTAGGGTCACAGGGGAGAATGGCTACACCTTC.

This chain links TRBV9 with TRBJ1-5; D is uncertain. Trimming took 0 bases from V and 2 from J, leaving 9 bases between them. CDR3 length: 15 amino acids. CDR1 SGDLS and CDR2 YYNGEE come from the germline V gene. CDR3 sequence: CASSVAGMRNQPQHF. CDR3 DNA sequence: TGTGCCAGCAGCGTAGCGGGGATGCGCAATCAGCCCCAGCATTTT.